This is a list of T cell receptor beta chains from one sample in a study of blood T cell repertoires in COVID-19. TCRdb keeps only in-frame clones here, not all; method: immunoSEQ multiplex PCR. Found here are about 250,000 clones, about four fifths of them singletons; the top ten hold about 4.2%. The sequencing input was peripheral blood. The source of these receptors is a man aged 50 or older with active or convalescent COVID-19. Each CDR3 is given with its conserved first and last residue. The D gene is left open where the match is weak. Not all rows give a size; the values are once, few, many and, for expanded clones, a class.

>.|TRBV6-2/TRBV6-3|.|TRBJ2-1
CASSLLPGDLPNEQFF
TGTGCCAGCAGTCTTTTACCAGGGGACCTCCCCAATGAGCAGTTCTTC
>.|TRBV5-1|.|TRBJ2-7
CASSLGGQYEQYF
TGCGCCAGCAGCTTGGGGGGGCAGTACGAGCAGTACTTC
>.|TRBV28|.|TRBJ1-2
CASRTPYRATNYGYTF
TGTGCCAGCAGGACCCCTTACAGGGCCACTAACTATGGCTACACCTTC
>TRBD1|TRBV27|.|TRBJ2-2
CASRQTGGTGELFF
TGTGCCAGCAGGCAAACAGGGGGCACCGGGGAGCTGTTTTTT
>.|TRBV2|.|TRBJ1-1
CASRDSMNTEAFF
TGTGCCAGCCGAGACAGCATGAACACTGAAGCTTTCTTT
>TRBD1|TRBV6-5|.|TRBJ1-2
CASSLGTAYGYTF
TGTGCCAGCAGTCTCGGGACAGCCTATGGCTACACCTTC
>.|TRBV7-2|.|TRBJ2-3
CASSMNRLINTQYF
TGTGCCAGCAGTATGAACCGACTAATTAATACGCAGTATTTT
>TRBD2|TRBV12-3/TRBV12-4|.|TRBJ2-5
CASSPTSGETQYF
TGTGCCAGCAGTCCGACTAGCGGGGAGACCCAGTACTTC
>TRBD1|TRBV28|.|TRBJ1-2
CASSRGQGYYGYTF
TGTGCCAGCAGCCGCGGACAGGGTTACTATGGCTACACCTTC
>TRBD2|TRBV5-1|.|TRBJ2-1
CASSGLAGGPYNEQFF
TGCGCCAGCAGCGGACTAGCGGGGGGGCCCTACAATGAGCAGTTCTTC
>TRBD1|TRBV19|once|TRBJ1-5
CASSPRQGAGQPQHF
TGTGCCAGTAGTCCGCGACAGGGGGCTGGTCAGCCCCAGCATTTT
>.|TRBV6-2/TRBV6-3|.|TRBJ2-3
CASSYSSGPTDTQYF
TGTGCCAGCAGTTACTCGTCAGGGCCCACAGATACGCAGTATTTT
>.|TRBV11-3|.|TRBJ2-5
CASSQTGVKETQYF
TGTGCCAGCAGCCAAACGGGGGTTAAGGAGACCCAGTACTTC
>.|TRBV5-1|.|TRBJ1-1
CASSLGGDTEAFF
TGCGCCAGCAGCTTGGGGGGAGACACTGAAGCTTTCTTT
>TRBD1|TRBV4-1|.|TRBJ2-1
CASSQPGPDRGSYNEQFF
TGCGCCAGCAGCCAACCCGGTCCGGACAGGGGCTCCTACAATGAGCAGTTCTTC
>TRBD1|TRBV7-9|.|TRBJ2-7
CASSGPGTESYEQYF
TGTGCCAGCAGCGGCCCCGGGACAGAGAGCTACGAGCAGTACTTC
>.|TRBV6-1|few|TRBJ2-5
CASSEGTHQTQYF
TGTGCCAGCAGTGAAGGGACACATCAGACCCAGTACTTC
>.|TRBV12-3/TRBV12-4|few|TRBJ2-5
CASRLRQETQYF
TGTGCCAGCAGGTTACGGCAAGAGACCCAGTACTTC
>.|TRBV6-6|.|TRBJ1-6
CASSYRQGGHSPLHF
TGTGCCAGCAGTTACCGGCAGGGAGGTCATTCACCCCTCCACTTT
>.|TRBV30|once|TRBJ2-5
CAWRFGTAGRETQYF
TGTGCCTGGAGATTCGGGACTGCGGGAAGAGAGACCCAGTACTTC
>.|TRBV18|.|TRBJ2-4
CASSQGLEENIQYF
TGTGCCAGCTCACAAGGGTTGGAGGAAAACATTCAGTACTTC
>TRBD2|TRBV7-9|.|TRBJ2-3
CASSPSGAASTDTQYF
TGTGCCAGCAGCCCTAGCGGGGCGGCTAGCACAGATACGCAGTATTTT
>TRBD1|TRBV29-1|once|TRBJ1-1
CSAGTTGGGEAFF
TGCAGCGCGGGGACCACAGGGGGCGGTGAAGCTTTCTTT
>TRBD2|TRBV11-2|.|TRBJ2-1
CASSPRSGNYNEQFF
TGTGCCAGCAGCCCCCGCAGCGGGAACTACAATGAGCAGTTCTTC
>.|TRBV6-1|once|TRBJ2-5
CASSEALGNQETQYF
TGTGCCAGCAGTGAAGCGCTCGGGAACCAAGAGACCCAGTACTTC
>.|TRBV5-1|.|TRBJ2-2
CASSLVGGLNTGELFF
TGCGCCAGCAGCTTGGTAGGGGGTCTTAACACCGGGGAGCTGTTTTTT
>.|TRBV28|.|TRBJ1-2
CASSLTGKGDGYTF
TGTGCCAGCAGTCTGACAGGAAAGGGAGATGGCTACACCTTC
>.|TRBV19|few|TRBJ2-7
CASSPGVSYEQYF
TGTGCCAGTAGCCCAGGGGTTTCCTACGAGCAGTACTTC
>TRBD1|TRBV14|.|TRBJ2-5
CASSGRGQGKETQYF
TGTGCCAGCAGCGGCCGAGGACAGGGGAAAGAGACCCAGTACTTC
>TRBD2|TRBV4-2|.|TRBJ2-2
CASSPGLATGELFF
TGTGCCAGCAGCCCCGGACTAGCCACCGGGGAGCTGTTTTTT
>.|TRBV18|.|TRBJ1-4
CASSPGAGNYEKLFF
TGTGCCAGCTCACCAGGAGCAGGGAATTATGAAAAACTGTTTTTT
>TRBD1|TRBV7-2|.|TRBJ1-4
CASSIGTGEKLFF
TGTGCCAGCAGCATCGGGACAGGCGAAAAACTGTTTTTT
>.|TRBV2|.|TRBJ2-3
CASSDLGAGAYIGDTQYF
TGTGCCAGCAGTGACCTCGGGGCAGGGGCATATATCGGAGATACGCAGTATTTT
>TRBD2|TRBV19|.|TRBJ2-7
CASSLLPGRASEQYF
TGTGCCAGTAGCCTCCTCCCGGGGAGGGCAAGCGAGCAGTACTTC
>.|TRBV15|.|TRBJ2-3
CATSRGLAGSTDTQYF
TGTGCCACCAGCAGAGGCCTTGCGGGGAGCACAGATACGCAGTATTTT
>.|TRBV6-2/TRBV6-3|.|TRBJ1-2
CASSYSAGGLDGYTF
TGTGCCAGCAGTTACTCGGCCGGGGGGCTGGATGGCTACACCTTC
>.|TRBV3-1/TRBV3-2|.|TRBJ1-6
CASSQGAGEGSPLHF
TGTGCCAGCAGCCAAGGGGCAGGGGAGGGTTCACCCCTCCACTTT
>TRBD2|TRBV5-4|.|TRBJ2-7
CASSWGTSGPRWLYF
TGTGCCAGCAGCTGGGGGACTAGCGGGCCACGTTGGCTGTACTTC
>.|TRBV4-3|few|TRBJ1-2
CASSQDSQFYGYTF
TGCGCCAGCAGCCAAGATAGCCAGTTCTATGGCTACACCTTC
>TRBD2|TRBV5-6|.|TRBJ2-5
CASSLAGLAGGGYQETQYF
TGTGCCAGCAGCTTGGCGGGACTAGCGGGGGGCGGGTACCAAGAGACCCAGTACTTC
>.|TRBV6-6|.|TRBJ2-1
CASSYPIDEQFF
TGTGCCAGCAGTTACCCTATCGATGAGCAGTTCTTC